This T cell receptor beta chain was obtained from a study of cytomegalovirus exposure and HLA in healthy donors. Whole-study results and caveats: Clusters of TCRs from the first cohort tended to co-occur in the 95 to 150 validation repertoires (as a later analysis found). Rarity characterized most TCR sequences, yet some public TCRs appeared in many donors. Reports indicated that the classifier achieved high specificity and sensitivity in diagnosing cytomegalovirus status.

Profiled with immunoSEQ multiplex PCR; TCRdb holds only in-frame clones, not every one. Of about 240,000 clones in the sample, about 87% are singletons; the top ten hold roughly 2.5%. The donors were members of the validation cohort comprising some 130 subjects, separate from the approximately 630-subject first cohort. Per the germline V gene, CDR1 is MDHEN and CDR2 is SYDVKM. Trimming removed 2 bases from V and 5 bases from J, with 12 bases in between. CDR3 size: 14 residues. Points on this clone: Its target is unknown.

The sample consisted of PBMCs. The clonotype comes from a man aged 18 to 30 in good health and CMV-seronegative. The rearrangement joins TRBV28 to TRBJ1-2; D is undetermined. The CDR3 loop is CASSLAPPQYGYTF. The CDR3 nucleotides read TGTGCCAGCAGTTTAGCCCCCCCACAATATGGCTACACCTTC.